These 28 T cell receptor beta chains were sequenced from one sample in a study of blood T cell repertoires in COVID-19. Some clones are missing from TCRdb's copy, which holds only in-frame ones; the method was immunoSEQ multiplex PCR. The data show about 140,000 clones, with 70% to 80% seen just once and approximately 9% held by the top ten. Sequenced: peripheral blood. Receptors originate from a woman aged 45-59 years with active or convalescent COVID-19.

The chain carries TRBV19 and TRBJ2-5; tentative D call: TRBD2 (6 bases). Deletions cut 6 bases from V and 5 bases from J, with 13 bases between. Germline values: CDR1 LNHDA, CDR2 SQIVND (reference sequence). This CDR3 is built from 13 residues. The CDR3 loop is CASSNRRAETQYF. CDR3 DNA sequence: TGTGCCAGTAGCAATAGGAGGGCCGAGACCCAGTACTTC.

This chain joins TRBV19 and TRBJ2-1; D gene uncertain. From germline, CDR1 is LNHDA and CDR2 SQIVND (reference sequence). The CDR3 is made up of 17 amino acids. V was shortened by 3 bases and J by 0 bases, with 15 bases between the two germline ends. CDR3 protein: CASSMRLPISSYNEQFF. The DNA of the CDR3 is TGTGCCAGTAGTATGCGTCTACCCATTAGCTCCTACAATGAGCAGTTCTTC.

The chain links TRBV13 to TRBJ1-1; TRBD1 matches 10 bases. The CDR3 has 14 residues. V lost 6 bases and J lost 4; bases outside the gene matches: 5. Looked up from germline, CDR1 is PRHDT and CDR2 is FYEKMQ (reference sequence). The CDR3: CASRDRGTSTEAFF. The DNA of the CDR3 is TGTGCCAGCAGGGACAGGGGGACCAGCACTGAAGCTTTCTTT.

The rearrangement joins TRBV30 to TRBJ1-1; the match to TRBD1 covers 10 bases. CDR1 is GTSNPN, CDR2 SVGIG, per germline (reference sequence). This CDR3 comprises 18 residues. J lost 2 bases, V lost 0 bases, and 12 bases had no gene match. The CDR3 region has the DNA TGTGCCTGGAGTGTACTTGGACAGGGGGGACTCATCAACACTGAAGCTTTCTTT. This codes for CAWSVLGQGGLINTEAFF.

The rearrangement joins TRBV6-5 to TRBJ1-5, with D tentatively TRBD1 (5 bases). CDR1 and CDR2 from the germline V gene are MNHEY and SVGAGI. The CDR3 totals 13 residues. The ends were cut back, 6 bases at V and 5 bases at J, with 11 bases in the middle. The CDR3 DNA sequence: TGTGCCAGCAGGATAGACAGTTATCAGCCCCAGCATTTT. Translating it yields CASRIDSYQPQHF.

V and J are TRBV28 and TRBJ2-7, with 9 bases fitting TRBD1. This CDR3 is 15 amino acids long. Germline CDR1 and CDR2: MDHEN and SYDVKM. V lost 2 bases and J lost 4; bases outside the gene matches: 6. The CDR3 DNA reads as TGTGCCAGCAGTTTAGTACAGGGGGCGCATTACGAGCAGTACTTC. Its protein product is CASSLVQGAHYEQYF.

CDR3 sequence (DNA): TGTGCCAGCAGCGCACAGCAGGGGGCCTCGTGGGGCTACACCTTC. Residues: CASSAQQGASWGYTF. This chain links TRBV9 with TRBJ1-2, with TRBD1 identical over 8 bases. The germline CDR1 and CDR2 sequences are SGDLS and YYNGEE. V trimming: 3 bases; J trimming: 8 bases; junction bases outside the gene matches: 12. The CDR3 has 15 residues.

CDR3 sequence (DNA): TGTGCCAGCAGCCGACAGAGCCCCGGTGAAAAACTGTTTTTT. Translating it yields CASSRQSPGEKLFF. The chain combines TRBV11-1 with TRBJ1-4; perhaps TRBD1 as D (5 bases). The germline CDR1 and CDR2 sequences are SGHAT and FQDESV (reference sequence). Trimming left V 5 bases short and J 7 bases short, with 14 bases between. The CDR3 runs to 14 residues.

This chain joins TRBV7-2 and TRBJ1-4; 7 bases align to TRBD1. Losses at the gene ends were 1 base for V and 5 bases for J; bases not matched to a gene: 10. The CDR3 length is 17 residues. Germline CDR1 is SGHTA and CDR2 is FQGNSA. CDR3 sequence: CASSLGLTGARNEKLFF. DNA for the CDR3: TGTGCCAGCAGCTTAGGGCTCACAGGGGCCAGAAATGAAAAACTGTTTTTT.

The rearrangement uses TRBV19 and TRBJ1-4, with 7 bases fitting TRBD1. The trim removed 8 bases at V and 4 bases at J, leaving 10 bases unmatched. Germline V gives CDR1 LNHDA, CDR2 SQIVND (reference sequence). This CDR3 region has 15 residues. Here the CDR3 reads CASQPGQLINEKLFF. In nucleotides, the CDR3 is TGTGCCAGTCAACCGGGACAGCTCATTAATGAAAAACTGTTTTTT.

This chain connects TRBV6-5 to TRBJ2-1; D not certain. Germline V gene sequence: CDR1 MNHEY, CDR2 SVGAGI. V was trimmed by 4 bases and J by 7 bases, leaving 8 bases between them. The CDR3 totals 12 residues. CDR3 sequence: CASSSPENEQFF. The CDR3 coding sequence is TGTGCCAGCAGTTCCCCGGAGAATGAGCAGTTCTTC.

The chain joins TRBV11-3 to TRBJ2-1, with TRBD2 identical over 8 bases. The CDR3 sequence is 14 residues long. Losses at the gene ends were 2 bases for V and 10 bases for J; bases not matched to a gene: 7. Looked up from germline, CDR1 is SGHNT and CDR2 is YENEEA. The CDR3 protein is CASSLSRTSREQFF. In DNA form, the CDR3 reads TGTGCCAGCAGCTTAAGTCGGACTAGCCGGGAGCAGTTCTTC. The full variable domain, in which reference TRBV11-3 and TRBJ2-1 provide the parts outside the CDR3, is EAGVVQSPRYKIIEKKQPVAFWCNPISGHNTLYWYLQNLGQGPELLIRYENEEAVDDSQLPKDRFSAERLKGVDSTLKIQPAELGDSAVYLCASSLSRTSREQFFGPGTRLTVL.

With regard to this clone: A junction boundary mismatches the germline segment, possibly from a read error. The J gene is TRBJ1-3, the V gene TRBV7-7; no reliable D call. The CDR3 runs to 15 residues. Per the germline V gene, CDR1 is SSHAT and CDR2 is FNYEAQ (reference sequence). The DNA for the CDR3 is TGTGCTAGCAGCCTAGCACACAACTCTGGAAACACCATATATTTT. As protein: CASSLAHNSGNTIYF.

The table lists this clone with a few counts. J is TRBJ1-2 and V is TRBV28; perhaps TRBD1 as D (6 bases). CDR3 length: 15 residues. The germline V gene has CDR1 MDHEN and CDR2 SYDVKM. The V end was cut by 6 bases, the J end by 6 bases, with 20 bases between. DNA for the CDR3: TGTGCCAGCAGGGGGGCGAGGGAAAAGGGAGATGGCTACACCTTC. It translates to CASRGAREKGDGYTF.

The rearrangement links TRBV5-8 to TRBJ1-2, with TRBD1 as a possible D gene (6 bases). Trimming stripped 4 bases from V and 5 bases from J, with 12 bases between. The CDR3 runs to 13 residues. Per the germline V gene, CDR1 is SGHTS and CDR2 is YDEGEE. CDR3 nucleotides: TGTGCCAGCAGCGCTCGCAGGGGATATGGCTACACCTTC. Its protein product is CASSARRGYGYTF. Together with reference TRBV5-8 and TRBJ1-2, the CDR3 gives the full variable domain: EAGVTQSPTHLIKTRGQQATLRCSPISGHTSVYWYQQALGLGLQFLLWYDEGEERNRGNFPPRFSGRQFPNYSSELNVNALELEDSALYLCASSARRGYGYTFGSGTRLTVV.

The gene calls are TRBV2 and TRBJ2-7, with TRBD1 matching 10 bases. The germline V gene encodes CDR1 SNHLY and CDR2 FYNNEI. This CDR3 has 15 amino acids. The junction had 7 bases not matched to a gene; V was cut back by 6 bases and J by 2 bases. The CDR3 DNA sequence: TGTGCCAGCAGGGGGGGACAGGGGCTCACCTACGAGCAGTACTTC. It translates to CASRGGQGLTYEQYF. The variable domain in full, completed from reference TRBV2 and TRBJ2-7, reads EPEVTQTPSHQVTQMGQEVILRCVPISNHLYFYWYRQILGQKVEFLVSFYNNEISEKSEIFDDQFSVERPDGSNFTLKIRSTKLEDSAMYFCASRGGQGLTYEQYFGPGTRLTVT.

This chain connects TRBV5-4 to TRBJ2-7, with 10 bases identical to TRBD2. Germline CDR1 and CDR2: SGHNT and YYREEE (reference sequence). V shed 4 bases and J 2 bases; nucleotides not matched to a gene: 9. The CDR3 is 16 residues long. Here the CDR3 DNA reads TGTGCCAGCAGCCCTGGACTAGCGGAGGGGACCTACGAGCAGTACTTC. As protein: CASSPGLAEGTYEQYF.

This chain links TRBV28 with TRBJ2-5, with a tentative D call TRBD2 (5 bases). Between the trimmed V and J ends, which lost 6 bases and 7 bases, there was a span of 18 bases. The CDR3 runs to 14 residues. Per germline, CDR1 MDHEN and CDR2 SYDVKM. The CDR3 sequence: CASSWETRSGTQYF. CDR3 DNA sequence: TGTGCCAGCAGCTGGGAAACAAGAAGCGGGACCCAGTACTTC. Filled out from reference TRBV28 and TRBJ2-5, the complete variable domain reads DVKVTQSSRYLVKRTGEKVFLECVQDMDHENMFWYRQDPGLGLRLIYFSYDVKMKEKGDIPEGYSVSREKKERFSLILESASTNQTSMYLCASSWETRSGTQYFGPGTRLLVL.

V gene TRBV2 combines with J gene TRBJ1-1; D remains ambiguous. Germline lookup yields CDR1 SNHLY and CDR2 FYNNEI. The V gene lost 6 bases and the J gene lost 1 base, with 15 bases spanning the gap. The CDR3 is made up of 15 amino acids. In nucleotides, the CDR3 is TGTGCCAGCAGGGGCCAATACCTGGGGAACACTGAAGCTTTCTTT. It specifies CASRGQYLGNTEAFF.

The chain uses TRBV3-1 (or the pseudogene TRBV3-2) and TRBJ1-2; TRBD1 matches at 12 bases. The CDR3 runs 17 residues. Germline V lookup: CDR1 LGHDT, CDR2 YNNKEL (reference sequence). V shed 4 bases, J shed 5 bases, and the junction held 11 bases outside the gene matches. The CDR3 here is CASSLSGTGGWEYGYTF. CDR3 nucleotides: TGTGCCAGCAGCCTTTCCGGGACAGGGGGCTGGGAATATGGCTACACCTTC.

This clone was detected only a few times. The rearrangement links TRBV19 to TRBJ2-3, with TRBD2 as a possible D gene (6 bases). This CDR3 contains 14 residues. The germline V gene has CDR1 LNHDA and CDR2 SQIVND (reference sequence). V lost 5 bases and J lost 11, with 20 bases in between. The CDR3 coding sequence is TGTGCCAGTAGTGGGGGGATTGGAGTAAATGAGCAGTATTTT. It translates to CASSGGIGVNEQYF.

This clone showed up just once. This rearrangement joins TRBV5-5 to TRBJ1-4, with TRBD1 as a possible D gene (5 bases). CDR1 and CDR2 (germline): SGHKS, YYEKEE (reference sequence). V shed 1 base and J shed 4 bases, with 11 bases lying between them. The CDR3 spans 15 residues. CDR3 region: CASSLPGGSNEKLFF. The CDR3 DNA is TGTGCCAGCAGCTTGCCGGGGGGAAGTAATGAAAAACTGTTTTTT.

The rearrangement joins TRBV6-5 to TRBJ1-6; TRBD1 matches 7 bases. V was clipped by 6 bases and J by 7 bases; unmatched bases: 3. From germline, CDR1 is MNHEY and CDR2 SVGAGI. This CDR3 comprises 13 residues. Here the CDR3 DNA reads TGTGCCAGCAGCGACAGGGAAAATTCACCCCTCCACTTT. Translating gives CASSDRENSPLHF.

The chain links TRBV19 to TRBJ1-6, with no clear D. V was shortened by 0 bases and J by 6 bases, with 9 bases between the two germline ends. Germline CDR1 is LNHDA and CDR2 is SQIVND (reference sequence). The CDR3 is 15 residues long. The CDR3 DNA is TGTGCCAGTAGTATAGAAGGCAGGTTTAATTCACCCCTCCACTTT. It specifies CASSIEGRFNSPLHF.

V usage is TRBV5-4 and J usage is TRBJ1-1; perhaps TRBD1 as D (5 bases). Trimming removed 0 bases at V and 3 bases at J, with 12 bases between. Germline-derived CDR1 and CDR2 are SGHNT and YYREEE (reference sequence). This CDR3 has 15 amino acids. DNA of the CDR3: TGTGCCAGCAGCTTGGCCGGGGGGTGGGACACTGAAGCTTTCTTT. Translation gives CASSLAGGWDTEAFF.

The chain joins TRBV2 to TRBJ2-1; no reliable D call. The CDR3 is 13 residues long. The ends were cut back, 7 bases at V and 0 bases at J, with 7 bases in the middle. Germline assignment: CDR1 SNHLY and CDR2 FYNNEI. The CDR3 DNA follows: TGTGCCAGCACTGTCCTCTCCTACAATGAGCAGTTCTTC. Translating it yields CASTVLSYNEQFF.

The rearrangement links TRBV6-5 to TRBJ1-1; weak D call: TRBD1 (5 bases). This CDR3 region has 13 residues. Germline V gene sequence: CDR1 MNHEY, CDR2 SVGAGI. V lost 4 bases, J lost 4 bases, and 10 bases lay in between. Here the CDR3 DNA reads TGTGCCAGCAGTTTCCCCGACAGCACTGAAGCTTTCTTT. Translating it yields CASSFPDSTEAFF.

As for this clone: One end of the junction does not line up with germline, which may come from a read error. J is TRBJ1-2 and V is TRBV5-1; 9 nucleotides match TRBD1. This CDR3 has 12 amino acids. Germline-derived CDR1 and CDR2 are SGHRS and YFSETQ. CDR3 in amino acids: CASSSQGQGGSF. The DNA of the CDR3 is TGCGCCAGCAGCTCCCAGGGACAGGGAGGATCCTTC. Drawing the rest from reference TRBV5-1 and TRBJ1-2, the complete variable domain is KAGVTQTPRYLIKTRGQQVTLSCSPISGHRSVSWYQQTPGQGLQFLFEYFSETQRNKGNFPGRFSGRQFSNSRSEMNVSTLELGDSALYLCASSSQGQGGSFGSGTRLTVV.